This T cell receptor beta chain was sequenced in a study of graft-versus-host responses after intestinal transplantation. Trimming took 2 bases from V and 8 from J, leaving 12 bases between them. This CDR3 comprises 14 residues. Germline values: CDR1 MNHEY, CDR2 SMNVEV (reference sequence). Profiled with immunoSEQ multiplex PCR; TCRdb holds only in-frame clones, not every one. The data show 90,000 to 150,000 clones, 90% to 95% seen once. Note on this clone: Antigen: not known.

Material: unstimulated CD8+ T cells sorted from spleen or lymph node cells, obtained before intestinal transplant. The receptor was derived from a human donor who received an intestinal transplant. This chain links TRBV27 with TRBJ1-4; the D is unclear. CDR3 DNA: TGTGCCAGCAGTTTAAGGCCGACTAGAGAAAAACTGTTTTTT. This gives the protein CASSLRPTREKLFF. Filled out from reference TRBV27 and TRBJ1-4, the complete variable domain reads EAQVTQNPRYLITVTGKKLTVTCSQNMNHEYMSWYRQDPGLGLRQIYYSMNVEVTDKGDVPEGYKVSRKEKRNFPLILESPSPNQTSLYFCASSLRPTREKLFFGSGTQLSVL.